These T cell receptor beta chains were read from a single sample in a study of cytomegalovirus exposure and HLA in healthy donors. This table comes from immunoSEQ multiplex PCR, and its TCRdb copy is limited to in-frame clones, with some not included. In the table there are 200,000 or so clones, approximately 84% of which are singletons. The specimen was PBMCs. All receptors derive from a woman aged 30 to 39 in good health and CMV-seropositive. The CDR3 runs from the conserved cysteine through the conserved F or W.

v_gene: TRBV7-9
j_gene: TRBJ2-7
CDR3aa: CASSPKGAYEQYF

v_gene: TRBV4-1
j_gene: TRBJ2-3
CDR3aa: CASSQDGLGGGGILNFPDTQYF

v_gene: TRBV5-1
j_gene: TRBJ2-7
CDR3aa: CASGISDEQYF

v_gene: TRBV7-3
j_gene: TRBJ2-2
CDR3aa: CASSPAHPPNTGELFF

v_gene: TRBV5-1
j_gene: TRBJ2-1
CDR3aa: CASSSEGWGDEQFF

v_gene: TRBV7-8
j_gene: TRBJ2-5
CDR3aa: CASSLGETRGGQQETQYF

v_gene: TRBV6-5
j_gene: TRBJ1-4
CDR3aa: CASSYSGSPRKLFF

v_gene: TRBV6-1
j_gene: TRBJ2-1
CDR3aa: CASSRREGRTREQFF

v_gene: TRBV10-1
j_gene: TRBJ1-1
CDR3aa: CASSPGLPTEAFF

v_gene: TRBV5-1
j_gene: TRBJ1-6
CDR3aa: CASSETGRNSPLHF

v_gene: TRBV14
j_gene: TRBJ1-1
CDR3aa: CASSRWTGDTEAFF

v_gene: TRBV21-1
j_gene: TRBJ1-2
CDR3aa: CASSNVTGVALANYGYTF

v_gene: TRBV5-8
j_gene: TRBJ2-1
CDR3aa: CASSLMTSGKYNEQFF

v_gene: TRBV6-4
j_gene: TRBJ1-2
CDR3aa: CASSAGQFSGYTF

v_gene: TRBV29-1
j_gene: TRBJ1-4
CDR3aa: CSVEPLRGLTNEKLFF

v_gene: TRBV19
j_gene: TRBJ1-5
CDR3aa: CASSIRGQNQPQHF

v_gene: TRBV10-3
j_gene: TRBJ2-2
CDR3aa: CAIRPVGDTGELFF

v_gene: TRBV7-9
j_gene: TRBJ2-3
CDR3aa: CASSLGGKNGQYF

v_gene: TRBV7-2
j_gene: TRBJ2-7
CDR3aa: CASRGAGGPGEQYF

v_gene: TRBV5-1
j_gene: TRBJ2-1
CDR3aa: CASSLSGTMQFF

v_gene: TRBV5-4
j_gene: TRBJ2-7
CDR3aa: CASSPTAGGGTYEQYF

v_gene: TRBV6-5
j_gene: TRBJ2-6
CDR3aa: CASSYIGTAGANVLTF

v_gene: TRBV7-6
j_gene: TRBJ1-2
CDR3aa: CASSNTRDRGTGYTF

v_gene: TRBV6-5
j_gene: TRBJ2-7
CDR3aa: CASSYSPEDNSYEQYF

v_gene: TRBV5-1
j_gene: TRBJ1-1
CDR3aa: CASSWGGQETEAFF

v_gene: TRBV5-4
j_gene: TRBJ1-2
CDR3aa: CASSLSLGGARVPTF

v_gene: TRBV27
j_gene: TRBJ2-7
CDR3aa: CASSPPPGGSREQYF

v_gene: TRBV5-4
j_gene: TRBJ2-7
CDR3aa: CASSSTGTGRSYEQYF

v_gene: TRBV19
j_gene: TRBJ1-2
CDR3aa: CASSIDLYGYTF

v_gene: TRBV7-9
j_gene: TRBJ2-3
CDR3aa: CASSLSEGGYSTDTQYF

v_gene: TRBV15
j_gene: TRBJ1-6
CDR3aa: CATSRDLGVNSPLHF